This note documents a single TCR gamma chain sequence. This clone was detected a few times. This clone's antigen is unknown. Within one base of it there is no much larger clone, and no base qualities were kept. CDR1 and CDR2 are read off the germline V gene as EGSTGY and YDSYTSSV. The CDR3 spans 13 residues, from the cysteine through the phenylalanine. Only the CDR3 DNA is retained, 39 bases long and in frame from the first base. V trim: 1 base; J trim: 5 bases; unmatched bases: 5. The data are from a study of Vδ1+ human thymocytes (dated by TCRdb to 2017 to 2018). For context, the study as a whole: The study characterised mRNA-level TRG and TRD CDR3 repertoires of highly purified Vdelta1+ thymocytes from young children as a data resource. The multiplex-based CDR3 amplicon strategy had previously been validated against 5'RACE-based CDR3 amplicon generation methods.

On the study overall, not on this receptor specifically: Roughly a fifth of thymic TRD sequences were found to be Vdelta2 (and few were Vdelta3) despite high sort purity, in contrast to peripheral blood Vdelta1+ controls. Donors shared many TRG clonotypes (up to roughly 6.9x10^3), but TRD repertoires were essentially private, with at most 116 shared. Because no clustering by age or sex was seen, donors were not stratified by age or sex in the analyses. Because unexpected Vdelta2 sequences could lead to misinterpretation of bulk repertoire data, the authors recommended using highly purified populations and single-cell validation. Thymic TRG and TRD repertoires appeared highly polyclonal with Gaussian CDR3 length distributions, unlike oligoclonal peripheral blood repertoires.

Thymic samples were depleted of alphabeta T cells, then CD3+ TCRVdelta1+ TCRVdelta2- thymocytes were FACS-sorted. Sorted Vdelta1+ thymocyte purity ranged from about 97% to 99.6%. The thymic specimens were obtained from roughly eight paediatric patients who were undergoing corrective cardiac surgery and ranged in age from roughly 5 days to 15 months. After the thymic tissue was dispersed, mononuclear cells were isolated using a Histopaque-1077 density gradient. The staining antibodies were anti-TCRVdelta1 clone TS8.2, anti-TCRVdelta2 clone B6, anti-CD3 clone HIT3a and anti-TCRalphabeta clone IP26. RNA was isolated using the RNeasy mini kit, and reverse transcription was performed with Superscript III. CDR3 amplicons were generated by multiplex PCR with pooled V-gene forward primers and a constant-region reverse primer carrying Illumina adaptor overhangs. Amplicons were gel-purified, then indexed with Nextera index primers over about 8 extra PCR cycles and purified with AMPure XP beads. Sequencing of the libraries was done on an Illumina MiSeq using paired-end 250 bp reads, dual indexing and a roughly 18% PhiX spike-in. From the authors' description of their analysis: FastQC was used to check read quality, and ea-utils fastq-join was used to merge TRG read pairs. IMGT/HighV-QUEST was used to annotate sequences, retaining only productive sequences with an unambiguous V-gene assignment, and each clonotype was defined by an identical CDR3 sequence. Downstream analysis used VDJtools 1.1.1, tcR 2.2.3, Treemap and vegan Shannon diversity in R 3.4.4. Clone calls in TCRdb were regenerated from the public reads with CATT, after which identical DNA sequences shared one row. It is TCRdb's table, rather than the study itself, that gives the V and J calls and clone size. This sample holds roughly 11,000 gamma-chain clones; more than 35% were observed only once. 1.5% to 2% of the sample is in the top ten clones.

This TCR was recovered from a boy in the first two years of life who had congenital heart surgery. Sequenced material: Vdelta1+ gamma-delta thymocytes from the thymus. The cell subset or site label corresponds to: FACS-sorted CD3+ TCRalphabeta- TCRVdelta1+ TCRVdelta2- thymocytes. The V and J segments used are TRGV4 and TRGJ1 or TRGJ2. CDR3 sequence: CATWDGTDYKKLF. The sequence in DNA is TGTGCCACCTGGGATGGTACTGATTATAAGAAACTCTTT.